This TCR beta chain is drawn from a study of OX40 agonist ivuxolimab in advanced cancers. For the study in its entirety: The costimulatory receptor OX40 (CD134) was targeted by ivuxolimab, a fully human IgG2 agonistic monoclonal antibody. Peripheral TCRbeta sequencing aimed to test whether ivuxolimab altered TCR sequence diversity and caused clonal T-cell expansion. The monotherapy dose-escalation portion (N ≈ 50 patients) of the phase I ivuxolimab trial is reported in the paper. Among the 50 to 55 dose-escalation patients, around 20 had hepatocellular carcinoma, approximately 15 melanoma, 9 renal cell carcinoma and 9 head and neck cancer. A male proportion of around 81% and a mean age of about 60 years, ranging from roughly 23 to 85, were recorded for the dose-escalation cohort. Intravenous ivuxolimab was administered to patients every 2 weeks at six dose levels: 0.01, 0.1, 0.3, 1.5, 3 and 10 mg/kg. Prior anti-PD-1, anti-PD-L1 or anti-CTLA-4 therapy was permitted, and approximately 39% of dose-escalation patients had received checkpoint inhibitors. Partial responses occurred in three dose-escalation patients, of whom one had hepatocellular carcinoma and two had cutaneous melanoma.

Genomic DNA was isolated from the sorted cells so that the TCRbeta CDR3 region could be sequenced. The immunoSEQ Assay was used for sequencing of TCRbeta CDR3 regions. The table comes from immuneACCESS by way of TCRdb, which keeps in-frame sequences with V and J called. Part of the clones is missing from these tables; in studies checked, under half for an unresolved V gene and the rest for unknown reasons. The sample table records around 40,000 clones; approximately 86% of these occur just once. The biggest ten clones account for about an eighth of the sample. As to this clone: Which antigen it targets is not known. Base quality data are lacking; no much larger clone is found one base away.

The germline ends are 14 bases apart after V is trimmed by 3 bases and J by 2 bases. CDR1 MGHRA and CDR2 YSYEKL were looked up in the germline V gene. The CDR3 covers 16 residues, taking in both the cysteine and the phenylalanine. The entry retains the CDR3 DNA only, 48 bases that are in frame from base 1. The trial excluded patients who had a history of autoimmune disease or who were on systemic immunosuppression. Peripheral blood for TCR sequencing was collected from all dose cohorts at baseline, on cycle 4 day 1, and on cycle 7 day 1. Samples came from an open-label, multicenter, first-in-human phase I dose-escalation trial of ivuxolimab. The trial enrolled adults with locally advanced or metastatic head and neck squamous cell, hepatocellular, melanoma or renal cell carcinoma. CD4+ and CD8+ T cells were sorted separately from peripheral blood before TCR sequencing. What the research found in general, with its limitations: The antigen specificity of the peripheral T cells that underwent clonal expansion was not determined. After ivuxolimab, CD8+ T cells had more expanded clones than CD4+ T cells on average. In the 0.1-3.0 mg/kg groups, partial responders were among the patients with the lowest normalized peripheral clonal expansion, particularly in CD8+ T cells. At doses from 0.1 to 3.0 mg/kg, clonal expansion was seen in both CD4+ and CD8+ blood T cells between baseline and week 6. Low levels of normalized T-cell clonal expansion were also seen in some patients who did not respond.

The chain is made from TRBV4-1 and TRBJ2-1; possibly the D gene is TRBD2, per 6 matching bases. The clonotype comes from an adult with an advanced solid tumor such as melanoma, head and neck, liver or kidney cancer. Sequenced here: CD4+ or CD8+ T cells sorted from blood, sampled in a trial of the OX40 agonist ivuxolimab. CDR3 reads: CASSQPPGDPYNEQFF. The DNA sequence reads TGCGCCAGCAGCCAGCCGCCGGGGGACCCCTACAATGAGCAGTTCTTC.